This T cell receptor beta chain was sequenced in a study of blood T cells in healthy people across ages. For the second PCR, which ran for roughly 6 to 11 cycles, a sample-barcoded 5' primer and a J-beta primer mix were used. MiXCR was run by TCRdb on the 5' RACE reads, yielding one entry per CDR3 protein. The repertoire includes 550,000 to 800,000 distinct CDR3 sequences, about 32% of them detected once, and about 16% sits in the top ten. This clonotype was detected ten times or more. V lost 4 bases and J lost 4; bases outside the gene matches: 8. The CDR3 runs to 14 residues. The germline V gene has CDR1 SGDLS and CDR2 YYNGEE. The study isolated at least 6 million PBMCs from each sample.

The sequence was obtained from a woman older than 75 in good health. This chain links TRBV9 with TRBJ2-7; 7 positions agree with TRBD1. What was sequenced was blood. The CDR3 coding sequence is TGTGCCAGCAGCCCCGGGGACAGCCCTTACGAGCAGTACTTC. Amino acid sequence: CASSPGDSPYEQYF.